This T cell receptor (beta chain) was retrieved from a study of shared clonotypes between healthy human individuals (dated by TCRdb to between 2020 and 2021). General notes on the study: The cohort included a few men and a couple of women between 18 and 49 years of age. For each donor, three plates each were used for CD4 naive and CD4 memory, two plates were used for CD8 naive, and one plate was used for CD8 memory. The study deeply sequenced blood TCR repertoires of about 5 healthy adults to estimate repertoire size and the extent of clonotype sharing between individuals. To increase sequencing depth and limit assay-specific biases, different laboratories used diverse techniques to prepare libraries and sequence TCR repertoires. Each donor's leukapheresis produced roughly between roughly 0.85 and 10 billion PBMCs.

V is cut by 5 bases and J by 1 base, and the space between the germline ends is 12 bases. CDR1 is given as ENHRY and CDR2 as SYGVKD, both from the germline V gene. The CDR3 numbers 15 residues from cysteine through phenylalanine. Only the CDR3 DNA is retained, 45 bases long and in frame from the first base. General study outcomes and caveats: Based on pairwise subsampling, the degree of clonotype sharing among donors was expected to be affected by sequencing depth. Incomplete sequencing was indicated by rarefaction of sorted-subset datasets, despite the large sequencing depth. Sampling was limited to blood, and TCR repertoires in tissue likely differ from TCR repertoires in blood. Across a handful of donors, approximately 5% of naive CD4, roughly 3.3% of naive CD8, about 2.3% of memory CD4, and roughly 0.41% of memory CD8 clonotypes were shared. Because the study included a small number of donors, the genetic and exposure-history diversity represented was limited. Clonotypes shared by all four sorted-subset donors showed higher generation probabilities than non-shared clonotypes. Estimated clonotype richness was generally larger for naive than for memory subsets.

Healthy HIV-negative adults with no recently reported acute infections or vaccinations were included as donors. Only Caucasian adults living in Nashville, Tennessee, USA were represented among the donors. Magnetic negative selection was used to enrich CD4+ T cells, after which naive cells were positively selected on CD45RA and the negative fraction became the memory subset. Blood was obtained by leukapheresis, after which PBMCs were separated by Ficoll-Histopaque density gradient centrifugation and cryopreserved in liquid nitrogen vapor phase. Purity and quantity of every magnetically sorted T cell population were checked by analytical flow cytometry. Genomic DNA was isolated from every sorted fraction and measured by UV absorbance on a Nanodrop 2000c. Using the deep immunoSEQ assay, multiplex PCR amplified TCR CDR3 regions from genomic DNA. Genomic DNA extracted from each cell subset was distributed evenly over all wells of several immunoSEQ 96-well plates, and each plate served as one replicate. Each replicate PCR for sorted subsets received 200 ng genomic DNA, equal to tens of thousands of T cell genomes. Purified libraries were measured with a Qubit 3.0 fluorometer, size-checked on a Bioanalyzer 2100, and measured again with the KAPA Library Quantification kit. Each immunoSEQ 96-well plate was sequenced on its own single-read 150-cycle Illumina NextSeq 550 flow cell. As for how the authors treated the data: Because only junctional sequences without quality scores were contained in the immunoSEQ output, filtering matching that applied to full-length reads could not be performed. To assign V/J genes and CDR3, sequences were annotated using PyIR, a Python wrapper for IgBLAST v1.9, with IMGT germline references. Any read was removed if the V/J assignment was weak (E-value above 1e-6), the CDR3 was missing, or the read contained stop codons, out-of-frame junctions, or ambiguous translated residues. A V3J clonotype was defined by an identical inferred V gene, J gene, and CDR3 amino acid sequence. Percentage overlap between repertoires was computed as shared unique clonotypes divided by the size of the smaller repertoire. Three approaches were used to assess repertoire richness: RTK rarefaction, the Chao1 estimator, and Recon v2.1 estimates of unobserved clonotypes. For all TCRbeta clonotypes obtained by the gDNA method from a few donors, generation probabilities were computed with OLGA. Sourced from immuneACCESS, this table was stored by TCRdb with only in-frame sequences that have V and J called. A share of the clones is absent; for the studies checked, an unresolved V gene accounts for under half, and the remainder has no known explanation. V, J and clone size are those of that table, while D and trimming were read from the DNA. This sample is represented by more than 2 million clones; 95% of them were singletons. 0.1% to 0.15% of the sample is taken by the ten largest.

Concerning this clone itself: Its antigen is still unknown. Nothing much larger sits one base from this clone, and base qualities are not available.

Sample: naive CD4+ T cells sorted from blood. The intended sense of this specimen's cell subset or site label: CD45RA+ positively selected. The chain was built from TRBV10-3 and TRBJ2-4; TRBD1 could be the D gene, as 5 bases match. This clonotype originated in a man between 18 and 35 years old in good health. CDR3 region: CAISKGIAAKNIQYF. The sequenced DNA is TGTGCCATCAGTAAGGGGATCGCCGCCAAAAACATTCAGTACTTC.